This T cell receptor (beta chain) is drawn from a study of T cell clones after liver transplantation (dated by TCRdb to the late 2010s). Study-level background: The samples were obtained from ITN030ST, a randomized trial that attempted immunosuppression withdrawal within 2 years after liver transplantation. Donor-reactive T cell clones were identified by TCRbeta sequencing following a pre-transplant mixed lymphocyte reaction and were subsequently tracked in post-transplant blood. Third party-reactive TCRbeta sequences were also identified from pre-transplant MLRs to serve as an antigen-independent comparator for donor-reactive sequences. Of the eight recipients, three were HCV-positive, while the remaining recipients had been transplanted for non-autoimmune, non-viral indications. Until randomization at 12-24 months post-transplant, subjects were given standard immunosuppression, with no induction therapy. Tolerance was defined as complete immunosuppression withdrawal for at least one year with no rise in liver enzymes beyond twice the upper limit of normal. Blood samples were collected pre-transplant, then pre-randomization ahead of withdrawal, and finally post-randomization once withdrawal had either been completed or failed. The study cohort included 8 liver transplant recipients, of whom 3 were classified as tolerant and 5 as non-tolerant. Broad study findings and their caveats: Donor-reactive sequences decreased more than third party-reactive sequences, which suggests partial antigen-specific deletion that was not related to withdrawal success. When repertoire turnover was accounted for, significantly reduced detection of donor-reactive sequences was found in 7 of 8 subjects for CD4 and in 8 of 8 subjects for CD8. The conclusions were considered preliminary, being limited by small, heterogeneous patient numbers and non-standardized post-transplant time points. Since no allograft tissue specimens were available, donor-reactive T cells may have migrated into the graft instead of being deleted. A significant post-transplant decrease in circulating donor-reactive CD4 TCRbeta sequences was observed in most of the 8 subjects, irrespective of tolerance or HCV status. In two subjects, low numbers of available donor cells limited the measurable donor-reactive repertoire.

Frozen genomic DNA underwent high-throughput TCRbeta CDR3 sequencing by immunoSEQ, including PCR amplification, mapping, bias correction and internal controls. The authors processed their data as follows. Only productive rearrangements were retained, and each unique TCRbeta sequence was defined by its CDR3 nucleotide sequence together with its V and J gene. For a sequence to be called donor-reactive, it needed a frequency of at least 0.01% and at least 5-fold expansion in CFSE-low cells compared with unstimulated pre-transplant cells. To ensure at least 90% detection power, minimum frequency thresholds were set for each subject based on that subject's lowest-template unstimulated sample. Jensen-Shannon divergence between the top 1000 TCRbeta sequences post-transplant and pre-transplant was used to measure repertoire turnover. Changes in detection of donor-reactive sequences were tested with two-sided Fisher's exact tests. TCRdb mirrors the immuneACCESS table, restricted to in-frame sequences. Some clones are absent from its copies; in checked studies, under half trace to an unresolved V gene, and the reason for the others is unknown. The D gene and trimming were derived from the DNA, and the V and J assignments and clone size from that table. For this sample the table gives under 15,000 clones, of which under 75% were detected only once. 30% to 40% of the sample belongs to the ten largest clones.

CDR1 LGHNA and CDR2 YSLEER were looked up in the germline V gene. After removal of 0 bases from V and 4 bases from J, the junction retains 6 bases not matched to a gene. From cysteine to phenylalanine, the CDR3 is 15 amino acids long. Solely the CDR3 DNA is kept, with 45 bases framed from the first base. Points on this clone: The antigen it binds to is not known. Per-base quality was not reported, and no clone a single base away is much larger than it.

Unstimulated PBMCs, after thawing, were stained for CD3, CD4 and CD8 and then FACS-sorted into CD3+CD4+ and CD3+CD8+ populations. All 8 studied subjects were randomized to immunosuppression withdrawal. The Qiagen DNeasy Blood and Tissue Kit was used for isolation of genomic DNA. The sequence derives from a human patient who received a liver transplant. Following transplantation, T cells from the graft donor may be among those present. The chain joins TRBV4-3 to TRBJ2-7; TRBD2 agrees with 7 junctional bases. Source: CD8+ T cells from blood, taken at the 22-month timepoint. The sequenced DNA is TGCGCCAGCAGCCAAGAAGAGGGCGGGAGTTACGAGCAGTACTTC. Protein translation: CASSQEEGGSYEQYF.